The rows below give T cell receptor beta chains drawn from one sample of a study of T-cell reconstitution after alpha-beta-depleted transplantation in children. TCRdb ran MiXCR on the PCR reads and lists one entry per CDR3 protein. Among hundreds of thousands of distinct CDR3 sequences, around 25% were seen once, and the ten largest hold 4.5% to 5.5%. The sequencing here drew on PBMCs, mostly from graft donor cells, taken 360 days after TCRalphabeta/CD19-depleted stem cell transplant. These receptor sequences come from a female patient aged 2-15 years who had a stem cell transplant for congenital amegakaryocytic thrombocytopenia, so the T cells may come from the graft donor. Both conserved end residues are part of each CDR3. Fields, in order: V gene, J gene, CDR3 protein.

TRBV29-1	TRBJ2-7	CSVEDQVYEQYF
TRBV19	TRBJ2-3	CASTFASTDTQYF
TRBV20-1	TRBJ2-1	CSVAGGLNEQFF
TRBV7-9	TRBJ2-5	CASINFLAGEGTQYF
TRBV12-3/TRBV12-4	TRBJ2-7	CASWGSHSYEQYF
TRBV28	TRBJ2-1	CASSFLGQAGGIYNEQFF
TRBV7-2	TRBJ2-1	CASSFGLAGDEQFF
TRBV5-1	TRBJ2-1	CASSLAGGANEQFF
TRBV6-5	TRBJ2-5	CASSYSTGGVETQYF
TRBV4-1	TRBJ1-1	CASSQGTLNTEAFF
TRBV7-9	TRBJ2-3	CASSRTSPPDTQYF
TRBV6-1	TRBJ2-7	CASSPSTSGSHYEQYF
TRBV20-1	TRBJ2-5	CSARGLAFPGLAEETQYF
TRBV30	TRBJ2-3	CAWSGGSGRSTDTQYF
TRBV6-1	TRBJ2-7	CASTGQAGDNLYEQYF
TRBV20-1	TRBJ2-2	CSARAGGGWTGELFF
TRBV4-1	TRBJ2-1	CASSQEPGTSGGAIYNEQFF
TRBV5-6	TRBJ1-3	CASSLEGTGFSGNTIYF
TRBV20-1	TRBJ2-7	CSARGDDYEQYF
TRBV29-1	TRBJ2-5	CSVEETAGTNQETQYF
TRBV29-1	TRBJ1-1	CSVMGSLNTEAFF
TRBV29-1	TRBJ1-1	CSVEERNRGGTEAFF
TRBV4-1	TRBJ2-1	CASQLAGGNNEQFF
TRBV12-3/TRBV12-4	TRBJ1-6	CASSQGLGTPLHF
TRBV12-3/TRBV12-4	TRBJ1-1	CASSLHPNTEAFF
TRBV29-1	TRBJ2-1	CSVEWSDAYNEQFF
TRBV4-2	TRBJ2-5	CASSQDNRKGVQETQYF
TRBV25-1	TRBJ2-2	CASSGGAGELFF
TRBV12-3/TRBV12-4	TRBJ2-6	CASSPLGGGANVLTF
TRBV2	TRBJ1-1	CATRRQNTEAFF
TRBV4-1	TRBJ2-5	CASSQEATARTQYF
TRBV5-1	TRBJ2-1	CASSFSVPYNEQFF
TRBV5-1	TRBJ1-2	CASSPDTSYGYTF
TRBV5-1	TRBJ2-1	CASSFGTGELGQFF
TRBV11-2	TRBJ2-2	CASSIGTGNTGELFF
TRBV4-1	TRBJ2-6	CASSQDGAGYSGANVLTF
TRBV2	TRBJ2-5	CASRPGQKQETQYF
TRBV5-1	TRBJ2-2	CASSLRDTYTGELFF
TRBV20-1	TRBJ2-3	CSANPSGSITDTQYF
TRBV20-1	TRBJ1-5	CSATTGIYNQPQHF
TRBV6-5	TRBJ1-2	CASSYSQGGYGYTF
TRBV5-1	TRBJ2-7	CASSFSGGWYEQYF
TRBV20-1	TRBJ2-5	CSARIPGPYPETQYF
TRBV19	TRBJ2-7	CASRTSGSSYEQYF
TRBV20-1	TRBJ2-5	CSARAPSGRETQYF
TRBV24-1	TRBJ2-3	CATNDTIPGQGADTQYF
TRBV21-1	TRBJ2-5	CASSKAETQYF
TRBV11-2	TRBJ1-4	CASSLGGRRGTEKLFF